The T cell receptor (beta chain) under discussion was sequenced for a study of OX40 agonist ivuxolimab in advanced cancers. Study at large: In this trial design, patients received ivuxolimab intravenously at 0.01 to 10 mg/kg every 2 weeks. Study-level points and caveats: With doses of 0.1 to 3.0 mg/kg, CD4+ and CD8+ blood T cells had undergone clonal expansion by week 6.

Generated by immunoSEQ multiplex PCR, the TCRdb table keeps only in-frame clones and is missing some. The table has around 83,000 clones, about 88% seen once; the top ten hold less than 5%. For this clone: Its matching antigen is unknown.

CDR1 and CDR2 (germline): SGHAT, FQDESV (reference sequence). The CDR3 has 14 amino acids. V lost 4 bases and J 1 base, leaving 9 bases between the germline ends. The chain couples TRBV11-1 to TRBJ2-3, with no clear D. The sequence was collected from an adult with an advanced solid tumor such as melanoma, head and neck, liver or kidney cancer. The sequences come from CD4+ or CD8+ T cells sorted from blood, collected in a trial of the OX40 agonist ivuxolimab. The CDR3 here is CASSWDSRTDTQYF. DNA of the CDR3: TGTGCCAGCAGCTGGGATAGTCGCACAGATACGCAGTATTTT.